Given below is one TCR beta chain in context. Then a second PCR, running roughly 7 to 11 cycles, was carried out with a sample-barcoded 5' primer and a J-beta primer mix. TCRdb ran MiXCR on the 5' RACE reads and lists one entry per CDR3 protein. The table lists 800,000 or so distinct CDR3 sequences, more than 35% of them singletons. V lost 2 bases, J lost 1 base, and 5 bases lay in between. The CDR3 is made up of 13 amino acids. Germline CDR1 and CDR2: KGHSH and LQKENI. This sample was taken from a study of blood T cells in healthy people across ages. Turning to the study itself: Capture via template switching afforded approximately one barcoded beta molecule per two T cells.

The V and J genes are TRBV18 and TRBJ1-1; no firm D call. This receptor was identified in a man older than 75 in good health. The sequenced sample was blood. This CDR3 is CASSPSENTEAFF. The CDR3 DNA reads TGTGCCAGCTCACCATCCGAGAACACTGAAGCTTTCTTT.